This T cell receptor (beta chain) comes out of a study of EBV T-cell therapy then PD-1 blockade in nasopharyngeal carcinoma. The treatment here: AdE1-LMPpoly-expanded autologous EBV-specific T-cell therapy followed by anti-PD-1 nivolumab. On this clone itself: Its antigen remains unknown.

Only in-frame clones appear in the TCRdb table, and some are missing; sequencing was by immunoSEQ multiplex PCR. Of 20,000 to 25,000 clones detected, 82% appear once; the ten largest clones hold about 24%. The specimen was CD8+ T cells from blood, collected at day -245 from a patient whose treatment included autologous EBV-specific T cells and nivolumab. The origin of this receptor is a man aged 40-55 years with nasopharyngeal carcinoma.

The CDR3 reads CASSLGPANTDTQYF. As DNA, the CDR3 is TGTGCCAGCAGTTTAGGGCCGGCTAACACAGATACGCAGTATTTT. The chain combines TRBV27 with TRBJ2-3; D ambiguous. Germline assignment: CDR1 MNHEY and CDR2 SMNVEV (reference sequence). The length of the CDR3 is 15 residues. V shed 2 bases and J shed 2 bases, with 11 bases lying between them.